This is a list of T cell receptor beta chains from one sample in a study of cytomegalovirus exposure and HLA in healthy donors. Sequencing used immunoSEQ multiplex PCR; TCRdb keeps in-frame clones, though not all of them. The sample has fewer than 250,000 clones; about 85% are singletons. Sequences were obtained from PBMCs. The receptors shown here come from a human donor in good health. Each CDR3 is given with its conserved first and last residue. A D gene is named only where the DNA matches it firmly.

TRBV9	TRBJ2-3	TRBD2	CASSAPLPGLVTDTQYF	TGTGCCAGCAGCGCCCCCCTCCCGGGACTAGTCACAGATACGCAGTATTTT
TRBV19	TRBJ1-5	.	CASSTEGTLSNQPQHF	TGTGCCAGTAGTACCGAAGGGACTCTTAGCAATCAGCCCCAGCATTTT
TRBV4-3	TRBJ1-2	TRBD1	CASRYDRVGGYGYTF	TGCGCCAGCAGATACGACAGGGTAGGGGGCTATGGCTACACCTTC
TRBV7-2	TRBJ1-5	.	CASSPGGGSYVSRPQHF	TGTGCCAGCAGCCCCGGTGGGGGCTCCTACGTTTCGCGGCCCCAGCATTTT
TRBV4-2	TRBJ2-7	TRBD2	CASSQSGLAYSYEQYF	TGTGCCAGCAGCCAATCGGGACTAGCGTACTCCTACGAGCAGTACTTC
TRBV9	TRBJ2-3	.	CASSVRTNTDTQYF	TGTGCCAGCAGCGTGCGGACAAACACAGATACGCAGTATTTT
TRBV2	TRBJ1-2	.	CASRRDSDYGYTF	TGTGCCAGCAGACGTGACAGCGACTATGGCTACACCTTC
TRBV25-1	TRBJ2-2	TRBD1	CASMGTGGSTGELFF	TGTGCCAGCATGGGTACAGGGGGCTCAACCGGGGAGCTGTTTTTT
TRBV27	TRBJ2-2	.	CATSSVTGELFF	TGTGCCACGTCTAGCGTCACCGGGGAGCTGTTTTTT
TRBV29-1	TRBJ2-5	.	CSASSGIAAETQYF	TGCAGCGCCTCATCCGGTATCGCGGCCGAGACCCAGTACTTC
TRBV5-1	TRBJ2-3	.	CASSLDDSAPDTQYF	TGCGCCAGCAGCTTGGACGACTCCGCGCCCGATACGCAGTATTTT